Shown below are 32 T cell receptor beta chains from a single sample sequenced in a study of Ad26.COV2.S vaccination and SARS-CoV-2 variants. Documented treatment: approximately 18 received Ad26.COV2.S at low or high dose, single or two shots; five or six received placebo; per-sample allocation not given. Sampling happened 63 days after the first vaccine or placebo injection. Sequencing was performed with immunoSEQ multiplex PCR; in TCRdb, only in-frame clones are kept and a portion is missing. The table includes more than 400,000 clones, around 90% detected once. Sequences were derived from peripheral blood, sampled in a trial of Ad26.COV2.S vaccine versus placebo. The receptor source for this set is a person aged 18-60 years who received the Ad26.COV2.S COVID-19 vaccine or a placebo.

J is TRBJ1-2 and V is TRBV29-1; 7 nucleotides match TRBD1. V dropped 3 bases and J dropped 1; count of bases not matched to a gene: 2. The CDR3 sequence is 13 residues long. Germline V gene lookup returns CDR1 SQVTM and CDR2 ANQGSEA. CDR3 coding DNA: TGCAGCGTTGATGGGACAGATAACTATGGCTACACCTTC. Its protein is CSVDGTDNYGYTF.

CDR3 bases: TGTGCCAGCAGCTTAGAAAAAGAGACCCAGTACTTC. This encodes CASSLEKETQYF. The J gene is TRBJ2-5, the V gene TRBV7-9; the D is unclear. The CDR3 has 12 amino acids. Between the trimmed V and J ends, which lost 1 base and 3 bases, there was a span of 3 bases. CDR1 SEHNR and CDR2 FQNEAQ come from the germline V gene (reference sequence).

The chain has TRBV28 and TRBJ1-5; 7 positions agree with TRBD1. The V and J ends lost 3 bases and 1 base, in that order; junction bases with no gene match: 6. Germline V gene lookup returns CDR1 MDHEN and CDR2 SYDVKM. CDR3 length: 16 residues. The DNA for the CDR3 is TGTGCCAGCAGTTTGTGGCAGGGGGGGAGCAATCAGCCCCAGCATTTT. It yields the protein CASSLWQGGSNQPQHF.

V and J are TRBV5-1 and TRBJ1-1; no definite D call. CDR1 is SGHRS, CDR2 YFSETQ, per germline. Trimming left V 1 base short and J 0 bases short, with 10 bases between. This CDR3 spans 15 amino acids. CDR3: CASSLSREMNTEAFF. The CDR3 nucleotides are TGCGCCAGCAGCTTGTCGAGGGAAATGAACACTGAAGCTTTCTTT.

V and J are TRBV19 and TRBJ2-5; the match to TRBD2 covers 9 bases. Germline CDR1 reads LNHDA; CDR2 reads SQIVND (reference sequence). This CDR3 spans 14 amino acids. V trimming: 6 bases; J trimming: 5 bases; junction bases outside the gene matches: 7. CDR3 nucleotide sequence: TGTGCCAGTAGGTATAGCGGGAGTGGTGAGACCCAGTACTTC. Residues: CASRYSGSGETQYF.

The chain employs TRBV9 and TRBJ2-3; 8 bases are shared with TRBD2. Trimming at V came to 3 bases and at J to 2 bases, leaving 5 bases not matched to a gene. The CDR3 is 15 residues long. Looked up from germline, CDR1 is SGDLS and CDR2 is YYNGEE. DNA of the CDR3: TGTGCCAGCAGCGCAGGACTAGCTTCCACAGATACGCAGTATTTT. Translation gives CASSAGLASTDTQYF.

The rearrangement uses TRBV7-2 and TRBJ2-3; 16 bases line up with TRBD2. V shed 5 bases and J 6 bases; nucleotides not matched to a gene: 8. The germline gives CDR1 SGHTA, CDR2 FQGNSA. This CDR3 spans 17 amino acids. The CDR3 bases are TGTGCCAGCAGCCTTTTCGGGACTAGCGGGAGGGTTGATACGCAGTATTTT. This gives the protein CASSLFGTSGRVDTQYF.

The V call is TRBV6-1, the J call TRBJ1-1; D is ambiguous. Germline V lookup: CDR1 MNHNS, CDR2 SASEGT. Trimming took 2 bases from V and 6 from J, leaving 13 bases between them. The CDR3 spans 14 residues. The CDR3 DNA reads as TGTGCCAGCAGTGAATGGGAGGGAGGTGCTGAAGCTTTCTTT. It encodes CASSEWEGGAEAFF.

The V gene is TRBV5-6, the J gene TRBJ1-2, with D perhaps TRBD1 (6 bases). The CDR3 extends over 13 amino acids. V was shortened by 1 base and J by 8 bases, with 12 bases between the two germline ends. Germline loops: CDR1 SGHDT, CDR2 YYEEEE. The CDR3 loop reads CASSLNAGAGYTF. In nucleotides, the CDR3 is TGTGCCAGCAGCTTGAATGCAGGGGCGGGCTACACCTTC.

This sequence joins TRBV9 and TRBJ2-3; no firm D call. The CDR3 has 17 amino acids. Germline assignment: CDR1 SGDLS and CDR2 YYNGEE. Trimming shortened V by 0 bases and J by 1 base, and 15 bases separated the two germline ends. Written as DNA, the CDR3 is TGTGCCAGCAGCGTAGACAGTGGCGGCTCTGGCACAGATACGCAGTATTTT. It yields the protein CASSVDSGGSGTDTQYF.

The count of this clone is one. The same CDR3 can be traced to other DNA sequences in this sample. The gene calls are TRBV7-9 and TRBJ2-5; possible D gene TRBD2, 6 bases. Trimming left V 1 base short and J 5 bases short, with 11 bases between. Germline CDR1 and CDR2: SEHNR and FQNEAQ (reference sequence). The CDR3 length is 14 residues. In DNA, the CDR3 is TGTGCCAGCAGCTTAGGTCTAGCGTGGGAGACCCAGTACTTC. Translating gives CASSLGLAWETQYF. The full variable domain, rest sourced from reference TRBV7-9 and TRBJ2-5, is DTGVSQNPRHKITKRGQNVTFRCDPISEHNRLYWYRQTLGQGPEFLTYFQNEAQLEKSRLLSDRFSAERPKGSFSTLEIQRTEQGDSAMYLCASSLGLAWETQYFGPGTRLLVL.

V and J are TRBV11-3 and TRBJ2-7; 7 bases fit TRBD2. Germline V lookup: CDR1 SGHNT, CDR2 YENEEA. The CDR3 contains 17 residues. The V and J ends lost 1 base and 7 bases, in that order; junction bases with no gene match: 16. As DNA, the CDR3 is TGTGCCAGCAGCTTAGCCCTCGGGGAGGGTTCCGTATGGGAGCAGTACTTC. This translates into CASSLALGEGSVWEQYF.

V gene TRBV7-8 combines with J gene TRBJ1-1; weak D call: TRBD1 (5 bases). Trimming removed 2 bases from V and 5 bases from J, with 27 bases in between. Germline CDR1 and CDR2: SGHVS and FQNEAQ. This CDR3 region has 19 residues. CDR3 protein: CASSLYENRLLRTGTEAFF. The CDR3 DNA reads as TGTGCCAGCAGCTTATATGAAAACAGGTTGTTAAGGACGGGAACTGAAGCTTTCTTT. The full variable domain, in which reference TRBV7-8 and TRBJ1-1 provide the parts outside the CDR3, is GAGVSQSPRYKVAKRGQDVALRCDPISGHVSLFWYQQALGQGPEFLTYFQNEAQLDKSGLPSDRFFAERPEGSVSTLKIQRTQQEDSAVYLCASSLYENRLLRTGTEAFFGQGTRLTVV.

V and J are TRBV2 and TRBJ1-4, with D unresolved. The V end was cut by 1 base, the J end by 8 bases, with 11 bases between. This CDR3 spans 14 amino acids. Germline assignment: CDR1 SNHLY and CDR2 FYNNEI. CDR3 in amino acids: CASSEVGLGEKLFF. DNA for the CDR3: TGTGCCAGCAGTGAAGTGGGGTTAGGGGAAAAACTGTTTTTT.

The V call is TRBV7-2, the J call TRBJ2-3; 10 bases are a match to TRBD2. CDR3 size: 17 residues. Germline CDR1 and CDR2: SGHTA and FQGNSA. J was trimmed by 1 base and V by 0 bases; bases with no gene match: 4. The CDR3 nucleotides are TGTGCCAGCAGCTTAGCGGGACTAGCGATGGGCACAGATACGCAGTATTTT. It is translated as CASSLAGLAMGTDTQYF.

The chain has TRBV28 and TRBJ2-1, with D perhaps TRBD1 (6 bases). This CDR3 is built from 15 residues. Germline V gene sequence: CDR1 MDHEN, CDR2 SYDVKM. The V and J ends lost 4 bases and 8 bases respectively, with 18 bases between them. In DNA, the CDR3 is TGTGCCAGCAGTTCTCCCCCCAACAGGGCTCATGAGCAGTTCTTC. Residues: CASSSPPNRAHEQFF. Full variable domain (remainder filled in from reference TRBV28 and TRBJ2-1): DVKVTQSSRYLVKRTGEKVFLECVQDMDHENMFWYRQDPGLGLRLIYFSYDVKMKEKGDIPEGYSVSREKKERFSLILESASTNQTSMYLCASSSPPNRAHEQFFGPGTRLTVL.

In its sample, this clone was seen a few times. Other nucleotide sequences from this sample produce the same CDR3. The rearrangement links TRBV6-2 or TRBV6-3 to TRBJ2-3; no clear D. Trimming removed 2 bases from V and 2 bases from J, with 5 bases in between. This CDR3 comprises 13 residues. CDR1 MNHEY and CDR2 SVGEGT come from the germline V gene. This CDR3 is CASSYGNTDTQYF. CDR3 coding DNA: TGTGCCAGCAGTTACGGGAACACAGATACGCAGTATTTT.

The rearrangement links TRBV10-3 to TRBJ2-7; TRBD2 is a possible D gene (5 bases). Looked up from germline, CDR1 is ENHRY and CDR2 is SYGVKD. Trimming left V 3 bases short and J 0 bases short, with 12 bases between. The CDR3 runs 15 residues. CDR3 bases: TGTGCCATCAGTGATGAGGGCCGGAGCTCCTACGAGCAGTACTTC. Translation: CAISDEGRSSYEQYF.

The chain recombines TRBV4-2 with TRBJ2-1; unclear D gene. Germline V lookup: CDR1 LGHNA, CDR2 YNFKEQ. V dropped 7 bases and J dropped 7 bases, with 17 bases sitting between them. The CDR3 totals 14 residues. In DNA form, the CDR3 reads TGTGCCAGCACCCCTACCGGTTCCAGGAATGAGCAGTTCTTC. Protein product: CASTPTGSRNEQFF.

This chain joins TRBV5-4 and TRBJ1-6; D is unresolved. The CDR3 runs to 12 residues. Trimming pared 0 bases from V and 6 bases from J, leaving 1 base between. Germline CDR1 and CDR2: SGHNT and YYREEE (reference sequence). As DNA, the CDR3 is TGTGCCAGCAGCTTGGTTAATTCACCCCTCCACTTT. This translates into CASSLVNSPLHF.

The chain employs TRBV18 and TRBJ2-7; D tentatively fits TRBD1 or TRBD2 (5 bases each). The CDR3 is made up of 16 amino acids. Germline assignment: CDR1 KGHSH and CDR2 LQKENI. The germline V and J ends were trimmed by 6 bases and 3 bases, with 21 bases remaining between them. CDR3 DNA sequence: TGTGCCAGCTCCCCTCCCAGACAGCGGCCACACTACGAGCAGTACTTC. It specifies CASSPPRQRPHYEQYF.

J is TRBJ1-5 and V is TRBV6-5; D might be TRBD1 (5 bases). The V end was cut by 7 bases, the J end by 5 bases, with 12 bases between. The CDR3 is made up of 13 amino acids. Germline CDR1 is MNHEY and CDR2 is SVGAGI. The CDR3 DNA sequence: TGTGCCAGCATCGAAACCAGGGATCAGCCCCAGCATTTT. Translation gives CASIETRDQPQHF.

To note about this clone: The identical CDR3 is also encoded by other nucleotide sequences in the sample. This rearrangement joins TRBV12-3 or TRBV12-4 to TRBJ2-1, with no clear D. The CDR3 is 13 amino acids. Trimming shortened V by 1 base and J by 4 bases, and 5 bases separated the two germline ends. The CDR3 loop is CASSLGGYNEQFF. The CDR3 DNA sequence: TGTGCCAGCAGTTTAGGGGGTTACAATGAGCAGTTCTTC.

The chain recombines TRBV4-2 with TRBJ2-1; no definite D call. The germline V gene has CDR1 LGHNA and CDR2 YNFKEQ. The CDR3 spans 14 residues. V lost 1 base and J 1 base, leaving 5 bases between the germline ends. The CDR3 region has the DNA TGTGCCAGCAGCCAAGCGCTTTCCTACAATGAGCAGTTCTTC. It encodes CASSQALSYNEQFF.

The chain combines TRBV5-1 with TRBJ2-5; a possible D gene is TRBD1 (5 bases). Trimming pared 0 bases from V and 1 base from J, leaving 13 bases between. The CDR3 covers 16 residues. The germline V gene encodes CDR1 SGHRS and CDR2 YFSETQ. The CDR3 bases are TGCGCCAGCAGCTTGGGGCCAGGGAACGGCCAAGAGACCCAGTACTTC. Protein product: CASSLGPGNGQETQYF.

This chain uses TRBV12-3 or TRBV12-4 with TRBJ2-1, with D unclear. The CDR3 covers 12 residues. V lost 5 bases and J 5 bases, leaving 7 bases between the germline ends. CDR3 nucleotide sequence: TGTGCCAGCAGTGACCCTCACAATGAGCAGTTCTTC. Amino acids: CASSDPHNEQFF.

Of note for this clone: Other nucleotide sequences from this sample produce the same CDR3. The chain combines TRBV24-1 with TRBJ2-1, with D perhaps TRBD1 (5 bases). The CDR3 is made up of 15 amino acids. In germline, CDR1 is KGHDR, CDR2 SFDVKD. Trimming shortened V by 4 bases and J by 7 bases, and 16 bases separated the two germline ends. The CDR3 loop is CATSDPGQGRNEQFF. The DNA for the CDR3 is TGTGCCACCAGTGACCCCGGCCAGGGAAGGAATGAGCAGTTCTTC.

On this clone itself: Germline is not matched at one junction end, which may reflect a read error. The gene calls are TRBV6-1 and TRBJ1-1, with 9 bases matching TRBD1. In germline, CDR1 is MNHNS, CDR2 SASEGT. The CDR3 has 14 residues. CDR3 bases: TGTGCCAGCAGCGAAGACAGGGGGTACACTGAAGCTTTCTTT. Amino acid sequence: CASSEDRGYTEAFF.

The V and J genes are TRBV30 and TRBJ1-1; TRBD1 agrees at 8 bases. In germline, CDR1 is GTSNPN, CDR2 SVGIG (reference sequence). The ends lost 5 bases at V and 3 bases at J; junction bases unmatched: 5. The CDR3 is made up of 13 amino acids. DNA for the CDR3: TGTGCCTGGGGACAGGGTTCTTACACTGAAGCTTTCTTT. Translation gives CAWGQGSYTEAFF.

V gene TRBV27 combines with J gene TRBJ2-3; D tentatively fits TRBD1 or TRBD2 (5 bases each). V was shortened by 4 bases and J by 4 bases, with 15 bases between the two germline ends. Germline V gives CDR1 MNHEY, CDR2 SMNVEV (reference sequence). This CDR3 region has 15 residues. The CDR3 DNA follows: TGTGCCAGCAGTTCTGAGGGGTGGGAATCAGATACGCAGTATTTT. Its protein product is CASSSEGWESDTQYF.

V and J are TRBV19 and TRBJ2-1; 7 positions match TRBD2. J was trimmed by 10 bases and V by 1 base; bases with no gene match: 7. This CDR3 is 14 amino acids long. Germline-derived CDR1 and CDR2 are LNHDA and SQIVND (reference sequence). CDR3 region: CASSIGDYPGEQFF. CDR3 bases: TGTGCCAGTAGTATAGGGGACTATCCTGGGGAGCAGTTCTTC.

The chain couples TRBV4-1 to TRBJ2-1; 9 positions match TRBD1. This CDR3 has 14 amino acids. Germline V gene data show CDR1 as MGHRA and CDR2 as YSYEKL. V trimming: 1 base; J trimming: 9 bases; junction bases outside the gene matches: 4. CDR3 amino acids: CASSQVTGGGEQFF. The CDR3 DNA sequence: TGCGCCAGCAGCCAAGTGACAGGGGGTGGTGAGCAGTTCTTC.